These 28 T cell receptor beta chains were sequenced from one sample in a study of blood T cell repertoires in COVID-19. Sequencing was performed with immunoSEQ multiplex PCR; in TCRdb, only in-frame clones are kept and a portion is missing. The repertoire includes about 68,000 clones, more than 70% of them detected once, and 3.5% to 5% sits in the top ten. The sequenced material came from peripheral blood. Receptors originate from a man in his fifties or sixties with acute or convalescent COVID-19.

This clone was found once. V gene TRBV11-3 combines with J gene TRBJ1-1; 7 positions agree with TRBD1. J lost 3 bases, V lost 4 bases, and 5 bases had no gene match. This CDR3 is built from 14 residues. The germline V gene has CDR1 SGHNT and CDR2 YENEEA. The DNA of the CDR3 is TGTGCCAGCAGCTGGGGGGACAGCTACACTGAAGCTTTCTTT. This encodes CASSWGDSYTEAFF.

The rearrangement joins TRBV11-2 to TRBJ1-1; 9 nucleotides line up with TRBD1. CDR1 SGHAT and CDR2 FQNNGV come from the germline V gene. V was pared by 5 bases and J by 4 bases, with 8 bases of the junction left unmatched. CDR3 length: 15 residues. The CDR3 region has the DNA TGTGCCAGCAGCCCGGGACAGGGATCCGTCACTGAAGCTTTCTTT. This translates into CASSPGQGSVTEAFF. Together with reference TRBV11-2 and TRBJ1-1, the CDR3 gives the full variable domain: EAGVAQSPRYKIIEKRQSVAFWCNPISGHATLYWYQQILGQGPKLLIQFQNNGVVDDSQLPKDRFSAERLKGVDSTLKIQPAKLEDSAVYLCASSPGQGSVTEAFFGQGTRLTVV.

The rearrangement uses TRBV4-1 and TRBJ1-4; D is uncertain. CDR1 is MGHRA, CDR2 YSYEKL, per germline. The CDR3 spans 13 residues. V was clipped by 4 bases and J by 7 bases, with 10 bases between them. CDR3 DNA sequence: TGCGCCAGCAGCCCCAGTGCCCGTGAAAAACTGTTTTTT. This codes for CASSPSAREKLFF.

This chain connects TRBV5-1 to TRBJ1-4, with D perhaps TRBD1 (5 bases). The V end lost 0 bases, the J end lost 3 bases, and 12 bases lay between the germline ends. The CDR3 runs 16 residues. Germline values: CDR1 SGHRS, CDR2 YFSETQ. Written as DNA, the CDR3 is TGCGCCAGCAGCTTGGGGGCGACAGACTCTAATGAAAAACTGTTTTTT. It codes for CASSLGATDSNEKLFF.

The J gene is TRBJ1-2, the V gene TRBV6-5; 8 nucleotides align to TRBD1. The V gene end was trimmed by 6 bases and the J gene end by 8 bases; junction bases not matched to a gene: 11. Per the germline V gene, CDR1 is MNHEY and CDR2 is SVGAGI. This CDR3 is 14 amino acids long. In DNA, the CDR3 is TGTGCCAGCAGCTATGACAGGGGCCCGGAGGGCTACACCTTC. Encoded protein: CASSYDRGPEGYTF.

The gene calls are TRBV7-2 and TRBJ1-3, with unresolved D. V was pared by 5 bases and J by 0 bases, with 14 bases between. CDR1 is SGHTA and CDR2 is FQGNSA in the germline V gene. The CDR3 length is 16 residues. CDR3 DNA sequence: TGTGCCAGCAGCAGCTGGGCGGGCGGCTCTGGAAACACCATATATTTT. Its translation: CASSSWAGGSGNTIYF.

The chain combines TRBV30 with TRBJ1-6; no definite D call. Trimming took 4 bases from V and 0 from J, leaving 7 bases between them. The CDR3 is 14 amino acids. Germline V gene sequence: CDR1 GTSNPN, CDR2 SVGIG (reference sequence). In DNA, the CDR3 is TGTGCCTGGACAGTAAGCTCCTATAATTCACCCCTCCACTTT. This gives the protein CAWTVSSYNSPLHF.

A few counts support this clone. DNA for the CDR3: TGTGCCAGCAGCCCCAGGGGTGACAGATTGAACACTGAAGCTTTCTTT. Residues: CASSPRGDRLNTEAFF. The chain joins TRBV9 to TRBJ1-1; weak D call: TRBD1 (6 bases). Germline CDR1 reads SGDLS; CDR2 reads YYNGEE. Deletions cut 4 bases from V and 0 bases from J, with 16 bases between. This CDR3 is built from 16 residues.

This clone showed up just once. The V gene is TRBV7-9, the J gene TRBJ1-6; D possibly corresponds to TRBD1 (6 bases). CDR1 is SEHNR, CDR2 FQNEAQ, per germline (reference sequence). V was clipped by 5 bases and J by 8 bases, with 13 bases between them. The CDR3 sequence is 14 residues long. The CDR3 region has the DNA TGTGCCAGCAGCCCCCTCACAGGGTATTCACCCCTCCACTTT. As protein: CASSPLTGYSPLHF.

This chain links TRBV5-4 with TRBJ2-7; D is perhaps TRBD1 (7 bases). Germline lookup yields CDR1 SGHNT and CDR2 YYREEE (reference sequence). This CDR3 comprises 13 residues. Trimming took 2 bases from V and 3 from J, leaving 9 bases between them. The CDR3 nucleotides read TGTGCCAGCAGCTTCAGGGGGGACTACGAGCAGTACTTC. This encodes CASSFRGDYEQYF.

The chain joins TRBV3-1 (or the pseudogene TRBV3-2) to TRBJ2-5; the D is unclear. Between the trimmed V and J ends, which lost 1 base and 1 base, there was a span of 10 bases. The CDR3 is 15 residues long. Germline CDR1 is LGHDT and CDR2 is YNNKEL (reference sequence). The CDR3 is CASSQVNILQETQYF. The CDR3, as DNA: TGTGCCAGCAGCCAAGTCAACATTCTCCAAGAGACCCAGTACTTC.

The gene calls are TRBV9 and TRBJ2-7; 9 bases fit TRBD1. Germline CDR1 SGDLS, CDR2 YYNGEE. J was trimmed by 3 bases and V by 3 bases; bases with no gene match: 4. This CDR3 region has 14 residues. The CDR3 region has the DNA TGTGCCAGCAGCGGGGGACAGGGCGGCTACGAGCAGTACTTC. Translating gives CASSGGQGGYEQYF.

This rearrangement joins TRBV12-3 or TRBV12-4 to TRBJ1-3; no clear D. The ends were cut back, 6 bases at V and 0 bases at J, with 6 bases in the middle. This CDR3 is built from 13 residues. Here the CDR3 reads CASSSYSGNTIYF. In DNA form, the CDR3 reads TGTGCCAGCAGCAGTTACTCTGGAAACACCATATATTTT.

This rearrangement joins TRBV28 to TRBJ1-1, with TRBD1 identical over 8 bases. Losses at the gene ends were 1 base for V and 1 base for J; bases not matched to a gene: 11. Germline assignment: CDR1 MDHEN and CDR2 SYDVKM. The CDR3 is 18 residues long. The CDR3 loop is CASSLYSGTGEKNTEAFF. The CDR3 DNA reads TGTGCCAGCAGTTTATACTCCGGGACAGGTGAAAAGAACACTGAAGCTTTCTTT.

This chain joins TRBV19 and TRBJ2-5; TRBD1 matches at 10 bases. Looked up from germline, CDR1 is LNHDA and CDR2 is SQIVND (reference sequence). J gave up 6 bases and V 4 bases, and 8 bases lay outside the gene matches. The CDR3 is made up of 15 amino acids. The CDR3 region has the DNA TGTGCCAGTAGTACGGGGACAGGGGTTGCGAAGACCCAGTACTTC. It codes for CASSTGTGVAKTQYF.

The CDR3 DNA sequence: TGTGCCAGCAGCACGTCAGGGGGCGGCTACACCTTC. This encodes CASSTSGGGYTF. V and J are TRBV9 and TRBJ1-2; 8 nucleotides match TRBD1. The germline V gene has CDR1 SGDLS and CDR2 YYNGEE. V lost 4 bases, J lost 8 bases, and 4 bases stayed unmatched. The CDR3 totals 12 residues.

This clone was picked up many times. The chain joins TRBV13 to TRBJ1-1, with 8 nucleotides matching TRBD1. This CDR3 is built from 17 residues. With V trimmed by 4 bases and J by 0 bases, 10 bases remained unmatched. The germline CDR1 and CDR2 sequences are PRHDT and FYEKMQ (reference sequence). This CDR3 reads CASSSYRGGFMNTEAFF. The DNA of the CDR3 is TGTGCCAGCAGCTCATACAGGGGGGGATTTATGAACACTGAAGCTTTCTTT.

The chain employs TRBV4-1 and TRBJ2-7, with D unresolved. Germline lookup yields CDR1 MGHRA and CDR2 YSYEKL. The V and J ends lost 2 bases and 3 bases respectively, with 11 bases between them. CDR3 length equals 14 residues. CDR3 sequence (DNA): TGCGCCAGCAGCCAACCGGGTCTCGTCTACGAGCAGTACTTC. Its translation: CASSQPGLVYEQYF.

This clone was recorded only once. The chain is built from TRBV6-4 and TRBJ1-6; D remains unclear. Germline V gene lookup returns CDR1 MRHNA and CDR2 SNTAGT. The CDR3 consists of 15 residues. Trimming removed 0 bases from V and 7 bases from J, with 10 bases in between. The CDR3 region is CASSDSGRPNSPLHF. In DNA form, the CDR3 reads TGTGCCAGCAGTGACTCCGGCAGGCCAAATTCACCCCTCCACTTT.

V is TRBV7-3 and J is TRBJ2-3, with a weak D call TRBD1 (6 bases). The germline gives CDR1 SGHTA, CDR2 FQGTGA. The CDR3 covers 18 residues. Trimming cost V 5 bases and J 0 bases, with 21 bases left between them. CDR3 in DNA: TGTGCCAGCAGCCCACGCCCGAGGGGGATTCCTAGCACAGATACGCAGTATTTT. It yields the protein CASSPRPRGIPSTDTQYF.

The rearrangement joins TRBV19 to TRBJ1-5; 10 bases fit TRBD1. The junction had 10 bases not matched to a gene; V was cut back by 5 bases and J by 9 bases. This CDR3 is built from 15 residues. CDR1 is LNHDA, CDR2 SQIVND, per germline (reference sequence). This chain's CDR3 is CASSPTGTGVLPQHF. The CDR3 nucleotides read TGTGCCAGTAGTCCTACCGGGACAGGGGTTTTGCCCCAGCATTTT. Using reference TRBV19 and TRBJ1-5 for the parts outside the CDR3, the full variable domain is DGGITQSPKYLFRKEGQNVTLSCEQNLNHDAMYWYRQDPGQGLRLIYYSQIVNDFQKGDIAEGYSVSREKKESFPLTVTSAQKNPTAFYLCASSPTGTGVLPQHFGDGTRLSIL.

The J gene is TRBJ1-4, the V gene TRBV9; a possible D gene is TRBD1 (5 bases). Trimming shortened V by 3 bases and J by 8 bases, and 11 bases separated the two germline ends. Germline V CDR1 and CDR2: SGDLS, YYNGEE. The CDR3 has 13 amino acids. The CDR3 loop reads CASSAPWGEKLFF. The DNA for the CDR3 is TGTGCCAGCAGCGCACCTTGGGGCGAAAAACTGTTTTTT.

This chain uses TRBV10-3 with TRBJ1-1, with 8 positions matching TRBD1. Germline CDR1 ENHRY, CDR2 SYGVKD. V dropped 2 bases and J dropped 4; count of bases not matched to a gene: 6. The CDR3 length is 15 residues. As DNA, the CDR3 is TGTGCCATCAGTGAGATGGACAGGGCGGGCACTGAAGCTTTCTTT. Translating it yields CAISEMDRAGTEAFF.

The J gene is TRBJ2-7, the V gene TRBV9, with D perhaps matching TRBD2 (6 bases). The V end was cut by 0 bases, the J end by 4 bases, with 14 bases between. Germline loops: CDR1 SGDLS, CDR2 YYNGEE. The CDR3 loop spans 15 amino acids. The CDR3 DNA reads TGTGCCAGCAGCGTAGGGGTAGCGGCCGTGTACGAGCAGTACTTC. This translates into CASSVGVAAVYEQYF.

The gene calls are TRBV20-1 and TRBJ1-1; weak D call: TRBD1 (6 bases). The germline V gene has CDR1 DFQATT and CDR2 SNEGSKA (reference sequence). The CDR3 sequence is 11 residues long. Here the CDR3 reads CRGARNTEAFF. CDR3 nucleotide sequence: TGCAGGGGGGCTCGGAACACTGAAGCTTTCTTT.

The chain employs TRBV11-3 and TRBJ2-7; D is ambiguous. This CDR3 has 13 residues. Between the trimmed V and J ends, which lost 8 bases and 0 bases, there was a span of 11 bases. The germline V gene has CDR1 SGHNT and CDR2 YENEEA. DNA for the CDR3: TGTGCCAGCTTGGGCCAGAACTCCTACGAGCAGTACTTC. This sequence encodes CASLGQNSYEQYF.

The chain has TRBV5-6 and TRBJ2-5, with D tentatively TRBD1 (6 bases). Germline V gene data show CDR1 as SGHDT and CDR2 as YYEEEE. CDR3 size: 13 residues. The V end lost 2 bases, the J end lost 2 bases, and 7 bases lay between the germline ends. The CDR3 DNA is TGTGCCAGCAGCTTTGGACAGCAAGAGACCCAGTACTTC. It specifies CASSFGQQETQYF.

The V and J genes are TRBV3-1 (or the pseudogene TRBV3-2) and TRBJ2-7, with D maybe TRBD1 (5 bases). V lost 0 bases and J 7 bases, leaving 16 bases between the germline ends. CDR3 length equals 15 residues. Germline V gene sequence: CDR1 LGHDT, CDR2 YNNKEL (reference sequence). As DNA, the CDR3 is TGTGCCAGCAGCCAAGATGGGGCGGCGCTACGAGAGCAGTACTTC. Its translation is CASSQDGAALREQYF.